The 16 T cell receptor beta chains reported below all come from one sample, sequenced in a study of T cells in Graves' hyperthyroidism and ophthalmopathy (dated by TCRdb to about 2019). Library generation was performed with multiplex PCR. These reads were obtained on an Illumina HiSeq 2000. Amplification of TCR beta CDR3 regions was carried out from RNA transcripts. A first-round RT-PCR of the TCR CDR3 used the HTBI primer set with the Qiagen OneStep RT-PCR kit. TCRdb's own reprocessing of the public reads used fastp at Q25 and MiXCR and kept productive beta chains. Here each entry gathers all rows of one CDR3 protein and keeps the most common genes and DNA. For this sample there are a few hundred thousand distinct CDR3 sequences; more than 45% appear just once. The ten top clones hold 7.5% to 8.5% of the sample. The material sequenced was peripheral blood or thyroid tissue (not recorded which). The receptors stem from a woman under 30 with Graves' hyperthyroidism.

The V and J genes are TRBV7-9 and TRBJ1-2; the D gene is possibly TRBD1 (6 bases). The germline V gene encodes CDR1 SEHNR and CDR2 FQNEAQ (reference sequence). Trimming took off 7 bases at V and 8 bases at J, with 11 bases between the two ends. The CDR3 contains 11 residues. CDR3 nucleotides: TGTGCCAGCACCCGAGGGGGAGGCTACACCTTC. Residues: CASTRGGGYTF. The full variable domain, its missing parts supplied by reference TRBV7-9 and TRBJ1-2, is DTGVSQNPRHKITKRGQNVTFRCDPISEHNRLYWYRQTLGQGPEFLTYFQNEAQLEKSRLLSDRFSAERPKGSFSTLEIQRTEQGDSAMYLCASTRGGGYTFGSGTRLTVV.

This clonotype was counted ten times or more. The rearrangement links TRBV7-8 to TRBJ2-2; D might be TRBD1 (5 bases). With 3 bases removed from V and 2 bases from J, the gap between germline ends came to 13 bases. The CDR3 contains 16 residues. Per germline, CDR1 SGHVS and CDR2 FQNEAQ. The CDR3 loop reads CASSLLGPTNTGELFF. CDR3 coding DNA: TGTGCCAGCAGCTTGCTGGGGCCCACCAACACCGGGGAGCTGTTTTTT.

In its sample, this clonotype was seen a few times. The V gene is TRBV27, the J gene TRBJ2-7; D is possibly TRBD2 (6 bases). There are 15 residues in the CDR3. The V gene's germline CDR1 is MNHEY and CDR2 SMNVEV (reference sequence). V lost 3 bases, J lost 0 bases, and 12 bases lay in between. The CDR3 nucleotides read TGTGCCAGCAGTTTCCCCGCGGGATACTCCTACGAGCAGTACTTC. It codes for CASSFPAGYSYEQYF.

The gene calls are TRBV24-1 and TRBJ1-2, with 7 bases matching TRBD1. This CDR3 contains 15 residues. CDR1 and CDR2 from the germline V gene are KGHDR and SFDVKD. V trimming: 4 bases; J trimming: 5 bases; junction bases outside the gene matches: 9. CDR3 bases: TGTGCCACCAGTGACCCAGGGGACAGCTATTATGGCTACACCTTC. This sequence encodes CATSDPGDSYYGYTF.

The chain uses TRBV7-6 and TRBJ2-7, with a weak D call TRBD1 (5 bases). Germline CDR1 and CDR2: SGHVS and FNYEAQ. The CDR3 is 16 residues long. V shed 5 bases and J shed 1 base, with 18 bases lying between them. CDR3 region: CASSPTRHQGSYEQYF. CDR3 bases: TGTGCCAGCAGCCCGACGAGACATCAGGGATCCTACGAGCAGTACTTC.

In its sample, this clonotype was seen many times. The chain joins TRBV4-2 to TRBJ1-6; weak D call: TRBD1 (5 bases). In germline, CDR1 is LGHNA, CDR2 YNFKEQ. This CDR3 comprises 16 residues. V was shortened by 8 bases and J by 6 bases, with 20 bases between the two germline ends. CDR3 sequence: CASWNPDGARNSPLHF. The DNA for the CDR3 is TGTGCCAGCTGGAATCCGGACGGGGCTCGTAATTCACCCCTCCACTTT.

This clonotype has at least ten counts. The gene calls are TRBV24-1 and TRBJ2-5, with D unclear. Deletions cut 2 bases from V and 4 bases from J, with 13 bases between. The CDR3 has 15 amino acids. Looked up from germline, CDR1 is KGHDR and CDR2 is SFDVKD. As DNA, the CDR3 is TGTGCCACCAGTGATTCTATCCATGAACCAGAGACCCAGTACTTC. Its translation is CATSDSIHEPETQYF.

The J gene is TRBJ1-2, the V gene TRBV20-1; 10 nucleotides line up with TRBD1. Per the germline V gene, CDR1 is DFQATT and CDR2 is SNEGSKA (reference sequence). The CDR3 contains 13 residues. Unmatched junction bases numbered 1, after V lost 5 bases and J lost 1 base. CDR3 DNA: TGCAGTGCTGGGGACAGGGGTAACTATGGCTACACCTTC. Its protein product is CSAGDRGNYGYTF.

Only one count was recorded for this clonotype. This chain joins TRBV7-6 and TRBJ2-7, with 9 bases identical to TRBD1. The DNA matches TRBJ2-1 better at its end, which makes the J call doubtful. Germline V gene data show CDR1 as SGHVS and CDR2 as FNYEAQ. CDR3 length: 17 amino acids. This CDR3 reads CASSLRQRDRVYNEQFF. The CDR3 DNA reads TGTGCCAGCAGCTTGCGGCAAAGGGACAGGGTCTACAATGAGCAGTTCTTC.

The table lists this clonotype with a few counts. J is TRBJ2-3 and V is TRBV2, with D uncertain. CDR3 size: 15 residues. The V end lost 2 bases, the J end lost 0 bases, and 9 bases lay between the germline ends. From germline, CDR1 is SNHLY and CDR2 FYNNEI. The CDR3 nucleotides read TGTGCCAGCAGTGAACGGTGGACCAGCACAGATACGCAGTATTTT. It specifies CASSERWTSTDTQYF. Full variable domain (remainder filled in from reference TRBV2 and TRBJ2-3): EPEVTQTPSHQVTQMGQEVILRCVPISNHLYFYWYRQILGQKVEFLVSFYNNEISEKSEIFDDQFSVERPDGSNFTLKIRSTKLEDSAMYFCASSERWTSTDTQYFGPGTRLTVL.

This clonotype has a handful of counts. This may arise from a read error, as a much more abundant clone is one base away. Because it lacks the conserved phenylalanine or tryptophan at the end, this CDR3 is likely a read error. V is TRBV7-9 and J is TRBJ1-1; D is unclear. CDR3 length equals 16 residues. The V end was cut by 4 bases, the J end by 1 base, with 16 bases between. Per germline, CDR1 SEHNR and CDR2 FQNEAQ (reference sequence). The CDR3 spells CASSSAAWARNTEAFS. CDR3 in DNA: TGTGCCAGCAGCTCCGCAGCTTGGGCCAGGAACACTGAAGCTTTCTCT.

This clonotype occurred many times. The chain couples TRBV2 to TRBJ1-2; no definite D call. This CDR3 spans 13 amino acids. Germline CDR1 reads SNHLY; CDR2 reads FYNNEI. Trimming left V 11 bases short and J 2 bases short, with 15 bases between. This CDR3 reads CAGLATGNYGYTF. In nucleotides, the CDR3 is TGTGCCGGATTAGCGACGGGAAACTATGGCTACACCTTC.

In this sample, this clonotype turned up many times. CDR3 coding DNA: TGTGCCAGCAGCCGCTGGGCAGGGGGGCTAGGGGGCTACACCTTC. Protein: CASSRWAGGLGGYTF. The rearrangement joins TRBV5-6 to TRBJ1-2, with TRBD1 matching over 7 bases. The V segment lost 4 bases and the J segment 8 bases; nucleotides outside the gene matches: 14. The germline gives CDR1 SGHDT, CDR2 YYEEEE. This CDR3 is 15 amino acids long.

The chain is built from TRBV7-9 and TRBJ1-1; no firm D call. The length of the CDR3 is 16 residues. Per the germline V gene, CDR1 is SEHNR and CDR2 is FQNEAQ (reference sequence). V lost 2 bases to trimming and J lost 6 bases, with 19 bases between them. The CDR3 DNA is TGTGCCAGCAGCTTACTGGGAGGTGGTGGCTACTCTGAAGCTTTCTTT. Encoded protein: CASSLLGGGGYSEAFF.

The chain carries TRBV7-2 and TRBJ2-5, with D possibly TRBD2 on 8 matching bases. CDR3 length: 16 amino acids. Germline CDR1 SGHTA, CDR2 FQGNSA. The V end lost 5 bases, the J end lost 3 bases, and 19 bases lay between the germline ends. CDR3 in amino acids: CASSTPGTAGEETQYF. The CDR3 nucleotides read TGTGCCAGCAGCACACCCGGGACAGCGGGAGAAGAGACCCAGTACTTC.

Concerning this clonotype itself: The conserved phenylalanine or tryptophan normally closing the CDR3 is absent here, so this likely arose from a read error. Because the CDR3's place on the DNA is in doubt, the DNA is left out and the CDR3 is given as listed by TCRdb. CDR3 amino acids: CSARAVLAG. The chain combines TRBV20-1 with TRBJ2-7; TRBD2 is taken as the D call from the table, unchecked against the DNA. Germline CDR1 reads DFQATT; CDR2 reads SNEGSKA (reference sequence). The CDR3 totals 9 residues, both ends included.